These 3 T cell receptor beta chains were sequenced from one sample in a study of cytomegalovirus exposure and HLA in healthy donors. PCR amplification relied on 60 Vbeta primers (plus 13 Jbeta primers). Produced via immunoSEQ multiplex PCR; TCRdb's table is partial and in-frame only. The profile covers about 170,000 clones, with almost 80% appearing a single time and approximately 6% taken by the ten largest. Sequencing was carried out using PBMCs. The receptor source for this set is a man in his forties in good health and CMV-seropositive.

This chain connects TRBV2 to TRBJ1-1; 7 bases map to TRBD1. CDR1 and CDR2 from the germline V gene are SNHLY and FYNNEI. After removal of 3 bases from V and 0 bases from J, the junction contained 4 bases not matched to a gene. The CDR3 extends over 15 amino acids. The CDR3 loop is CASSDPDRLNTEAFF. The DNA for the CDR3 is TGTGCCAGCAGTGATCCGGACAGGTTGAACACTGAAGCTTTCTTT.

CDR3 sequence (DNA): TGTGCCAGCAGCTACAGGGAGGGGAGTCCCCAAGAGACCCAGTACTTC. Translating gives CASSYREGSPQETQYF. The V call is TRBV11-3, the J call TRBJ2-5; D is perhaps TRBD2 (7 bases). The ends were cut back, 4 bases at V and 1 base at J, with 16 bases in the middle. Germline V gives CDR1 SGHNT, CDR2 YENEEA. The CDR3 extends over 16 amino acids.

This clone was found a few times. This chain joins TRBV11-2 and TRBJ2-2, with D unresolved. CDR3 length: 13 residues. The V end lost 5 bases, the J end lost 5 bases, and 9 bases lay between the germline ends. Germline lookup yields CDR1 SGHAT and CDR2 FQNNGV. The CDR3 DNA reads as TGTGCCAGCAGCCAAACGCGGACCGGGGAGCTGTTTTTT. It translates to CASSQTRTGELFF.